Presented here are 24 T cell receptor beta chains from one specimen sequenced in a study of cytomegalovirus exposure and HLA in healthy donors. A multiplex PCR was run with 60 Vbeta primers and 13 Jbeta primers. Measured with immunoSEQ multiplex PCR; TCRdb has only the in-frame clones, and not every one. Of tens of thousands of clones in the sample, 50% to 70% are singletons; the top ten hold approximately 12%. Sequenced sample: PBMCs. These receptors all stem from a human donor in good health.

J is TRBJ2-7 and V is TRBV7-2; the match to TRBD1 covers 8 bases. This CDR3 contains 15 residues. The germline V gene has CDR1 SGHTA and CDR2 FQGNSA. The V segment lost 3 bases and the J segment 5 bases; nucleotides outside the gene matches: 9. The chain's CDR3 is CASSLPRTGNHEQYF. CDR3 in DNA: TGTGCCAGCAGCTTGCCTCGGACAGGGAACCACGAGCAGTACTTC.

The CDR3 DNA sequence: TGCGCCAGCAGGTACGGCACTGAAGCTTTCTTT. Translation gives CASRYGTEAFF. The gene calls are TRBV5-1 and TRBJ1-1; no clear D gene. This CDR3 comprises 11 residues. The V end was cut by 5 bases, the J end by 4 bases, with 6 bases between. Germline assignment: CDR1 SGHRS and CDR2 YFSETQ.

This clone was seen a handful of times. The chain uses TRBV5-1 and TRBJ2-3; D is possibly TRBD1 (5 bases). The CDR3 extends over 15 amino acids. Trimming shortened V by 3 bases and J by 10 bases, and 21 bases separated the two germline ends. Per germline, CDR1 SGHRS and CDR2 YFSETQ. This CDR3 reads CASSSRQSEKDPQYF. The CDR3 bases are TGCGCCAGCAGCTCTAGACAGTCAGAAAAGGATCCGCAGTATTTT.

This chain links TRBV9 with TRBJ2-1; the match to TRBD2 covers 12 bases. Unmatched junction bases numbered 4, after V lost 0 bases and J lost 9 bases. Germline CDR1 is SGDLS and CDR2 is YYNGEE. The CDR3 covers 15 residues. The CDR3 loop reads CASSVGGTSGFEQFF. The DNA of the CDR3 is TGTGCCAGCAGCGTAGGGGGGACTAGCGGGTTTGAGCAGTTCTTC. Complete variable domain (other parts from reference TRBV9 and TRBJ2-1): DSGVTQTPKHLITATGQRVTLRCSPRSGDLSVYWYQQSLDQGLQFLIQYYNGEERAKGNILERFSAQQFPDLHSELNLSSLELGDSALYFCASSVGGTSGFEQFFGPGTRLTVL.

This sequence joins TRBV6-1 and TRBJ1-1; TRBD1 is a possible D gene (5 bases). This CDR3 spans 14 amino acids. The V end lost 6 bases, the J end lost 4 bases, and 15 bases lay between the germline ends. In germline, CDR1 is MNHNS, CDR2 SASEGT. The CDR3 region has the DNA TGTGCCAGCAGCGCAGGGTGGGGTAGCACTGAAGCTTTCTTT. Translation: CASSAGWGSTEAFF.

This sequence joins TRBV6-1 and TRBJ2-5; D is unresolved. The end of the DNA aligns better with TRBJ2-7, so the J call may be wrong. CDR1 MNHNS and CDR2 SASEGT come from the germline V gene. This CDR3 has 12 residues. The CDR3: CASREYANEQYF. In DNA form, the CDR3 reads TGTGCCAGCAGGGAGTACGCGAACGAGCAGTACTTC.

DNA of the CDR3: TGCGCCAGCAGCGGCGCGACAGGGCTGAACACTGAAGCTTTCTTT. It yields the protein CASSGATGLNTEAFF. The rearrangement links TRBV5-1 to TRBJ1-1; the match to TRBD1 covers 7 bases. The V gene end was trimmed by 4 bases and the J gene end by 0 bases; junction bases not matched to a gene: 6. This CDR3 has 15 amino acids. The germline CDR1 and CDR2 sequences are SGHRS and YFSETQ.

The V and J genes are TRBV27 and TRBJ1-2, with TRBD1 matching over 7 bases. This CDR3 contains 14 residues. V gave up 5 bases and J gave up 2 bases; unmatched junction bases: 5. In germline, CDR1 is MNHEY, CDR2 SMNVEV (reference sequence). CDR3 residues: CASSPGTVNYGYTF. CDR3 DNA sequence: TGTGCCAGCAGTCCCGGGACAGTCAACTATGGCTACACCTTC.

The V and J genes are TRBV4-2 and TRBJ1-2; D call uncertain. CDR1 LGHNA and CDR2 YNFKEQ come from the germline V gene. There are 12 residues in the CDR3. The ends were cut back, 1 base at V and 7 bases at J, with 7 bases in the middle. The CDR3 DNA sequence: TGTGCCAGCAGCCAAGGAGTTTTTGGCTACACCTTC. This sequence encodes CASSQGVFGYTF.

This clone was counted between two and nine times. V is TRBV2 and J is TRBJ1-5, with TRBD1 matching over 7 bases. J was trimmed by 2 bases and V by 7 bases; bases with no gene match: 8. Germline CDR1 SNHLY, CDR2 FYNNEI. CDR3 length equals 15 residues. The CDR3 protein is CASTTTQGGNQPQHF. For the CDR3, the DNA is TGTGCCAGCACGACAACCCAGGGGGGCAATCAGCCCCAGCATTTT.

This clone appeared a few times. This chain uses TRBV27 with TRBJ1-4; 7 bases fit TRBD1. Germline V CDR1 and CDR2: MNHEY, SMNVEV (reference sequence). This CDR3 comprises 14 residues. The junction had 3 bases not matched to a gene; V was cut back by 2 bases and J by 6 bases. CDR3 nucleotide sequence: TGTGCCAGCAGTTTAATGCAGGGGGATGAAAAACTGTTTTTT. Translation: CASSLMQGDEKLFF.

The chain carries TRBV5-4 and TRBJ1-6; 8 positions match TRBD1. V shed 6 bases and J 5 bases; nucleotides not matched to a gene: 7. Per the germline V gene, CDR1 is SGHNT and CDR2 is YYREEE (reference sequence). CDR3 length equals 15 residues. The CDR3: CASTTDRANNSPLHF. The CDR3 DNA is TGTGCCAGCACCACGGACAGGGCCAATAATTCACCCCTCCACTTT.

This clone was seen a handful of times. The J gene is TRBJ1-4, the V gene TRBV7-8; TRBD1 aligns across 7 bases. The CDR3 has 17 amino acids. The ends lost 3 bases at V and 4 bases at J; junction bases unmatched: 11. Germline CDR1 reads SGHVS; CDR2 reads FQNEAQ. The CDR3 protein is CASSFGFTRGHNEKLFF. The CDR3 DNA reads as TGTGCCAGCAGCTTTGGTTTTACAAGGGGGCATAATGAAAAACTGTTTTTT.

J is TRBJ1-2 and V is TRBV6-5; no clear D gene. The CDR3 totals 14 residues. Per the germline V gene, CDR1 is MNHEY and CDR2 is SVGAGI. Trimming stripped 0 bases from V and 4 bases from J, with 9 bases between. For the CDR3, the DNA is TGTGCCAGCAGTTACTCGTGGGAGGCCTATGGCTACACCTTC. It is translated as CASSYSWEAYGYTF.

The rearrangement uses TRBV7-2 and TRBJ1-3, with D perhaps TRBD1 (6 bases). Germline V gene data show CDR1 as SGHTA and CDR2 as FQGNSA. This CDR3 contains 14 residues. V was clipped by 3 bases and J by 2 bases, with 8 bases between them. The CDR3 bases are TGTGCCAGCAGCTTTAACAGGGCTGGAAACACCATATATTTT. Translation: CASSFNRAGNTIYF.

The chain is built from TRBV5-1 and TRBJ2-5; 13 bases map to TRBD2. Germline V gene sequence: CDR1 SGHRS, CDR2 YFSETQ. The junction had 4 bases not matched to a gene; V was cut back by 6 bases and J by 5 bases. CDR3 size: 14 residues. The CDR3 DNA follows: TGCGCCAGCACTACTAGCGGGGGGGTCGAGACCCAGTACTTC. Amino acid sequence: CASTTSGGVETQYF. Looking up the rest from reference TRBV5-1 and TRBJ2-5 gives the full variable domain: KAGVTQTPRYLIKTRGQQVTLSCSPISGHRSVSWYQQTPGQGLQFLFEYFSETQRNKGNFPGRFSGRQFSNSRSEMNVSTLELGDSALYLCASTTSGGVETQYFGPGTRLLVL.

The J gene is TRBJ1-4, the V gene TRBV30; D is undetermined. Germline assignment: CDR1 GTSNPN and CDR2 SVGIG (reference sequence). Trimming removed 5 bases at V and 8 bases at J, with 9 bases between. CDR3 length: 11 amino acids. Here the CDR3 DNA reads TGTGCCTGGGGCCATCCCGAAAAACTGTTTTTT. Its protein product is CAWGHPEKLFF. Together with reference TRBV30 and TRBJ1-4, the CDR3 gives the full variable domain: SQTIHQWPATLVQPVGSPLSLECTVEGTSNPNLYWYRQAAGRGLQLLFYSVGIGQISSEVPQNLSASRPQDRQFILSSKKLLLSDSGFYLCAWGHPEKLFFGSGTQLSVL.

The chain links TRBV7-2 to TRBJ1-2; TRBD1 agrees at 7 bases. The V gene's germline CDR1 is SGHTA and CDR2 FQGNSA. J lost 8 bases, V lost 1 base, and 7 bases had no gene match. The CDR3 length is 14 residues. CDR3 in amino acids: CASSLVAEGQGYTF. In nucleotides, the CDR3 is TGTGCCAGCAGCTTAGTAGCTGAGGGACAGGGCTACACCTTC.

In nucleotides, the CDR3 is TGTGCCAGCAGCTTGATACGACAGTGGGATGCTAACACTGAAGCTTTCTTT. Protein: CASSLIRQWDANTEAFF. V and J are TRBV5-6 and TRBJ1-1, with D maybe TRBD1 (5 bases). Trimming removed 1 base from V and 2 bases from J, with 18 bases in between. The CDR3 is made up of 17 amino acids. Germline-derived CDR1 and CDR2 are SGHDT and YYEEEE.

CDR3 sequence: CASRSGGAVEETQYF. The DNA of the CDR3 is TGTGCCAGCAGAAGCGGGGGGGCGGTAGAAGAGACCCAGTACTTC. The chain joins TRBV5-4 to TRBJ2-5; 10 bases align to TRBD2. J was trimmed by 3 bases and V by 5 bases; bases with no gene match: 7. The CDR3 contains 15 residues. Germline lookup yields CDR1 SGHNT and CDR2 YYREEE (reference sequence).

The chain links TRBV4-2 to TRBJ1-4; 7 positions agree with TRBD1. After removal of 4 bases from V and 7 bases from J, the junction contained 12 bases not matched to a gene. Germline CDR1 LGHNA, CDR2 YNFKEQ. The CDR3 extends over 16 amino acids. This CDR3 is CASSPLSTGFVEKLFF. The DNA for the CDR3 is TGTGCCAGCAGCCCACTTTCGACAGGGTTCGTTGAAAAACTGTTTTTT.

V usage is TRBV7-9 and J usage is TRBJ2-2; 9 bases match TRBD1. Germline CDR1 SEHNR, CDR2 FQNEAQ (reference sequence). V shed 5 bases and J 6 bases; nucleotides not matched to a gene: 10. This CDR3 is built from 16 residues. CDR3 in amino acids: CASSTNRDRVSGELFF. As DNA, the CDR3 is TGTGCCAGCAGCACAAACCGGGACAGGGTGTCCGGGGAGCTGTTTTTT.

This clone occurred a few times. The chain carries TRBV7-6 and TRBJ2-2, with 8 bases that match TRBD2. V was clipped by 3 bases and J by 6 bases; unmatched bases: 6. The CDR3 spans 15 residues. CDR1 is SGHVS, CDR2 FNYEAQ, per germline. The CDR3 DNA is TGTGCCAGCAGCTTCACTAGCGGTGGGGCCGGGGAGCTGTTTTTT. Translated, it gives CASSFTSGGAGELFF.

The chain uses TRBV18 and TRBJ2-1, with a possible D match to TRBD1 (6 bases). Germline V lookup: CDR1 KGHSH, CDR2 LQKENI. V lost 8 bases and J 7 bases, leaving 9 bases between the germline ends. The CDR3 is 11 amino acids. The CDR3 here is CASPRGNEQFF. In DNA, the CDR3 is TGTGCCAGCCCGAGGGGGAATGAGCAGTTCTTC.